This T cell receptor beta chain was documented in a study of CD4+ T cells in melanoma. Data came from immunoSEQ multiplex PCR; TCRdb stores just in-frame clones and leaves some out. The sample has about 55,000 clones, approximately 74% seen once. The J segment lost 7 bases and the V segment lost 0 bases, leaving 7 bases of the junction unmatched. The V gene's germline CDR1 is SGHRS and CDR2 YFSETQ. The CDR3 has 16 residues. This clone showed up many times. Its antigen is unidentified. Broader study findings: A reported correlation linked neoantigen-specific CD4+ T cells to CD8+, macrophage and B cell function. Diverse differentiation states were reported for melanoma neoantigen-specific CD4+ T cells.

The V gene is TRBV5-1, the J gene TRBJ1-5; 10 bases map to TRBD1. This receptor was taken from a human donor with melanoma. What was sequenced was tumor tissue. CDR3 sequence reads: CASSLGGGQGHQPQHF. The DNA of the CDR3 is TGCGCCAGCAGCTTGGGGGGGGGACAGGGGCACCAGCCCCAGCATTTT. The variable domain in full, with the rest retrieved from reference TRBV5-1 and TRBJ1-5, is KAGVTQTPRYLIKTRGQQVTLSCSPISGHRSVSWYQQTPGQGLQFLFEYFSETQRNKGNFPGRFSGRQFSNSRSEMNVSTLELGDSALYLCASSLGGGQGHQPQHFGDGTRLSIL.